This T cell receptor beta chain was sequenced during a study of blood T cell repertoires in COVID-19. The CDR3 contains 15 residues. Germline V gives CDR1 SGHTA, CDR2 FQGNSA. J was trimmed by 6 bases and V by 4 bases; bases with no gene match: 8. The table came from immunoSEQ multiplex PCR; TCRdb's copy has only in-frame clones and leaves some out. The profile shows about 210,000 clones, around 81% of them singletons. The sequence derives from a woman between 45 and 60 years old with acute COVID-19. The V gene is TRBV7-2, the J gene TRBJ2-7, with TRBD1 matching over 11 bases. Sequencing was done on a sample of PBMCs or T cells enriched from blood (not recorded which). CDR3 loop: CASSSQTGTGGEQYF. CDR3 coding DNA: TGTGCCAGCAGCTCCCAAACCGGGACAGGGGGCGAGCAGTACTTC.